This TCR beta chain was recovered during a study of blood T cell repertoires in COVID-19. Study information: COVID-19 samples collected from the United States, Italy and Spain covered acute and convalescent phases.

The study recruited people aged roughly 18 to 89 years across more than 20 US areas. Donors in Cohort 3 counted as recovered after two negative PCRs, clearance, or symptom resolution. Original data processing: Reference gene primer amplification gave estimated nucleated cell counts. Clones were read by immunoSEQ multiplex PCR, and TCRdb kept only the in-frame ones, dropping some. For V, J and clone size, that table is used; D and trimming come from the DNA. Among roughly 250,000 clones, over 75% were seen once, and the ten largest hold under 3%. From germline, CDR1 is SGHRS and CDR2 YFSETQ. The germline V and J ends were trimmed by 2 bases and 7 bases, with 10 bases remaining between them. The CDR3 spans 13 residues.

The chain combines TRBV5-1 with TRBJ2-1; no clear D. Input material: PBMCs or T cells enriched from blood (not recorded which). The clonotype comes from a woman aged 18-29 years who had recovered from COVID-19. CDR3 nucleotide sequence: TGCGCCAGCAGCTTTGGTTCCGGGAATGAGCAGTTCTTC. Translated: CASSFGSGNEQFF.